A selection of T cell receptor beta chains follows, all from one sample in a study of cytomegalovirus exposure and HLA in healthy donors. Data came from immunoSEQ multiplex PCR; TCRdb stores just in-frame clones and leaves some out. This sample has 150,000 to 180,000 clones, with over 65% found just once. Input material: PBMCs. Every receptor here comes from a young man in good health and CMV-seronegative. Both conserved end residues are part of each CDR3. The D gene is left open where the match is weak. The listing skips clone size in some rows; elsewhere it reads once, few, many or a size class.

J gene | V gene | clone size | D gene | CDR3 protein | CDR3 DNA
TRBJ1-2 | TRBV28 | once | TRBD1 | CASSIQQGPEFGGYTF | TGTGCCAGCAGTATTCAACAGGGGCCCGAGTTCGGTGGCTACACCTTC
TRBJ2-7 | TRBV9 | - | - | CASSVGGTTSGEQYF | TGTGCCAGCAGCGTAGGCGGGACGACCAGTGGAGAGCAGTACTTC
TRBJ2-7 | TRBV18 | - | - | CASSPRSSYEQYF | TGTGCCAGCTCACCACGGAGCTCCTACGAGCAGTACTTC
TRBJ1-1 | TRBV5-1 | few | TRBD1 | CASSPPGTGTEAFF | TGCGCCAGCAGCCCCCCCGGGACAGGGACTGAAGCTTTCTTT
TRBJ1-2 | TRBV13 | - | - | CASSLGGDGYTF | TGTGCCAGCAGCTTAGGAGGGGATGGCTACACCTTC
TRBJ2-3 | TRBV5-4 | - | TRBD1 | CASSLMQGASTDTQYF | TGTGCCAGCAGCTTGATGCAGGGGGCCTCCACAGATACGCAGTATTTT
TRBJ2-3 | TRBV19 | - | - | CASSIRGTDTQYF | TGTGCCAGTAGTATTCGGGGGACAGATACGCAGTATTTT
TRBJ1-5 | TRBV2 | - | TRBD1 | CASSRDRARNQPQHF | TGTGCCAGCAGTAGGGACAGGGCTCGAAATCAGCCCCAGCATTTT
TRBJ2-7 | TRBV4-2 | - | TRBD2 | CASSRSGGQGTYEQYF | TGTGCCAGCAGCCGCAGCGGGGGGCAGGGGACCTACGAGCAGTACTTC
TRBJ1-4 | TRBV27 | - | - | CASSLVGGAANEKLFF | TGTGCCAGCAGTTTAGTAGGGGGGGCAGCTAATGAAAAACTGTTTTTT
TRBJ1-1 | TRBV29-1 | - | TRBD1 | CSAQTGLNTEAFF | TGCAGCGCCCAGACAGGGTTGAACACTGAAGCTTTCTTT
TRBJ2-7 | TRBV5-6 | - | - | CASSPGMAAHPYEQYF | TGTGCCAGCAGCCCCGGGATGGCGGCACACCCCTACGAGCAGTACTTC
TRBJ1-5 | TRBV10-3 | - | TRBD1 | CAISEGQGNQPQHF | TGTGCCATCAGTGAGGGACAGGGGAATCAGCCCCAGCATTTT
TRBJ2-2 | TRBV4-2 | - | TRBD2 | CASSRTWGELAGENTGELFF | TGTGCCAGCAGCCGAACTTGGGGGGAACTAGCGGGGGAGAACACCGGGGAGCTGTTTTTT
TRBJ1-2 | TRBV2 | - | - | CASRRTVYGYTF | TGTGCCAGTAGACGGACAGTTTATGGCTACACCTTC
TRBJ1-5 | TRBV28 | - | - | CASSPGGPQHF | TGTGCCAGCAGCCCCGGGGGACCCCAGCATTTT
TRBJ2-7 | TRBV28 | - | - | CASSRTPGPPYEQYF | TGTGCCAGCAGCCGAACCCCCGGTCCTCCCTACGAGCAGTACTTC
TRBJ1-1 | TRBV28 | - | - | CASSLAGGWEGTEAFF | TGTGCCAGCAGTTTAGCTGGGGGCTGGGAGGGCACTGAAGCTTTCTTT
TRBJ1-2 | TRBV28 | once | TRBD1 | CASSSGTGGYGYTF | TGTGCCAGCAGCTCCGGGACAGGGGGGTATGGCTACACCTTC
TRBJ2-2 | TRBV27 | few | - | CASSPSGSGELFF | TGTGCCAGCAGTCCGAGCGGATCCGGGGAGCTGTTTTTT
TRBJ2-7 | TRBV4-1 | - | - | CASSQQIAGISSYEQYF | TGCGCCAGCAGCCAGCAGATAGCCGGGATAAGCTCCTACGAGCAGTACTTC
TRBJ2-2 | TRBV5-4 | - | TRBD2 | CASSTRLAVPRELFF | TGTGCCAGCAGCACGAGACTAGCGGTACCCCGGGAGCTGTTTTTT
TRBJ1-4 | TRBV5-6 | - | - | CASSLTRGYEDEKLFF | TGTGCCAGCAGCTTGACCAGGGGATATGAGGATGAAAAACTGTTTTTT
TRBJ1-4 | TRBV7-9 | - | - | CASSLDESLLFF | TGTGCCAGCAGCTTAGATGAGAGCTTGCTGTTTTTT
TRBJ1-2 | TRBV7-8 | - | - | CASSSSVNYGYTF | TGTGCCAGCAGCTCGTCCGTGAACTATGGCTACACCTTC
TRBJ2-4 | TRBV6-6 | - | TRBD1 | CASSPDRGRGNIQYF | TGTGCCAGCAGCCCCGACAGGGGGCGTGGAAACATTCAGTACTTC
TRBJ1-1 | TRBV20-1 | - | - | CSASYNTEAFF | TGCAGTGCTTCGTATAACACTGAAGCTTTCTTT
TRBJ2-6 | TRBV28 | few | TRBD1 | CASSPPQGQGAPGANVLTF | TGTGCCAGCAGCCCTCCCCAGGGACAGGGGGCGCCTGGGGCCAACGTCCTGACTTTC
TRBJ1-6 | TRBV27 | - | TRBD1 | CASSARQGENSPLHF | TGTGCCAGCAGTGCCAGACAGGGGGAAAATTCACCCCTCCACTTT
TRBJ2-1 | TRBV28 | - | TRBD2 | CASSLGSGASSSYNEQFF | TGTGCCAGCAGTTTGGGGAGCGGGGCATCAAGCTCCTACAATGAGCAGTTCTTC
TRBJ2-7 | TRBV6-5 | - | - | CASSYSQEAGEQYF | TGTGCCAGCAGTTACAGCCAGGAAGCAGGGGAGCAGTACTTC